A single sample is the source of the 9 T cell receptor beta chains below, sequenced in a study of Ad26.COV2.S vaccination and SARS-CoV-2 variants. Here immunoSEQ multiplex PCR was the method, and the copy in TCRdb shows in-frame clones only, minus some. The repertoire holds some 420,000 clones, with more than 75% as singletons. Documented treatment: some 19 received Ad26.COV2.S at low or high dose, single or two shots; about 5 received placebo; per-sample allocation not given. Specimen acquisition occurred on day 63 following the initial vaccine or placebo injection. The sample consisted of peripheral blood, taken in a trial of Ad26.COV2.S vaccine versus placebo. The receptors here all came from a person between 18 and 60 years old who received the Ad26.COV2.S COVID-19 vaccine or a placebo.

The V call is TRBV10-3, the J call TRBJ1-1, with TRBD1 matching over 8 bases. Germline V gene lookup returns CDR1 ENHRY and CDR2 SYGVKD. J was trimmed by 1 base and V by 3 bases; bases with no gene match: 1. This CDR3 has 14 residues. This CDR3 is CAISDRGRNTEAFF. The DNA for the CDR3 is TGTGCCATCAGTGACAGGGGGCGGAACACTGAAGCTTTCTTT.

This chain connects TRBV4-1 to TRBJ1-5; no reliable D call. CDR1 and CDR2 (germline): MGHRA, YSYEKL. Trimming stripped 2 bases from V and 1 base from J, with 18 bases between. This CDR3 region has 18 residues. CDR3 bases: TGCGCCAGCAGCCAAAGTTGGTTTTTGGGTGGAAGCAATCAGCCCCAGCATTTT. Encoded protein: CASSQSWFLGGSNQPQHF.

The chain uses TRBV11-2 and TRBJ1-1; D is ambiguous. The CDR3 is 13 amino acids. V lost 5 bases, J lost 4 bases, and 11 bases lay in between. The germline V gene encodes CDR1 SGHAT and CDR2 FQNNGV. The CDR3, as DNA: TGTGCCAGCAGCCGAACTACGGCCACTGAAGCTTTCTTT. Its translation: CASSRTTATEAFF.

The V call is TRBV7-9, the J call TRBJ2-5; D may be TRBD1 (8 bases). CDR1 and CDR2 (germline): SEHNR, FQNEAQ (reference sequence). The V gene lost 1 base and the J gene lost 5 bases, with 14 bases spanning the gap. CDR3 length: 15 residues. The CDR3 here is CASSLVGQGGETQYF. The CDR3 DNA sequence: TGTGCCAGCAGCTTAGTTGGACAGGGAGGGGAGACCCAGTACTTC. Full variable domain (missing parts from reference TRBV7-9 and TRBJ2-5): DTGVSQNPRHKITKRGQNVTFRCDPISEHNRLYWYRQTLGQGPEFLTYFQNEAQLEKSRLLSDRFSAERPKGSFSTLEIQRTEQGDSAMYLCASSLVGQGGETQYFGPGTRLLVL.

This CDR3 reads CASSYSTTLYSNQPQHF. For the CDR3, the DNA is TGTGCCAGCAGTTACTCGACAACACTCTATAGCAATCAGCCCCAGCATTTT. The rearrangement joins TRBV6-2 or TRBV6-3 to TRBJ1-5, with D hard to call. CDR1 is MNHEY, CDR2 SVGEGT, per germline. The CDR3 has 17 residues. The V end lost 0 bases, the J end lost 0 bases, and 12 bases lay between the germline ends.

The chain carries TRBV6-5 and TRBJ1-5, with D perhaps matching TRBD1 (5 bases). Deletions cut 2 bases from V and 6 bases from J, with 17 bases between. The CDR3 spans 16 residues. Germline CDR1 MNHEY, CDR2 SVGAGI. The CDR3 nucleotides are TGTGCCAGCAGTTACCGCGGACTCGGTGGGGGTCAGCCCCAGCATTTT. Encoded protein: CASSYRGLGGGQPQHF.

This clone occurred once. Distinct nucleotide sequences in the sample also encode this CDR3. V gene TRBV29-1 combines with J gene TRBJ2-7; D is possibly TRBD1 or TRBD2 (5 bases each). This CDR3 contains 12 residues. Germline-derived CDR1 and CDR2 are SQVTM and ANQGSEA. V shed 4 bases and J shed 0 bases, with 7 bases lying between them. CDR3 loop: CSVGGSSYEQYF. CDR3 in DNA: TGCAGCGTTGGGGGGAGCTCCTACGAGCAGTACTTC.

The chain employs TRBV10-3 and TRBJ2-7; TRBD1 is a possible D gene (6 bases). CDR1 is ENHRY, CDR2 SYGVKD, per germline. The CDR3 is made up of 13 amino acids. Deletions cut 2 bases from V and 5 bases from J, with 10 bases between. CDR3 region: CAISETGPHEQYF. CDR3 DNA: TGTGCCATCAGTGAGACAGGGCCCCACGAGCAGTACTTC.

V is TRBV7-2 and J is TRBJ2-3; 8 bases agree with TRBD2. With V trimmed by 5 bases and J by 3 bases, 7 bases remained unmatched. From germline, CDR1 is SGHTA and CDR2 FQGNSA. CDR3 length equals 15 residues. DNA for the CDR3: TGTGCCAGCAGCGCCCAGCGGGGGACGACAGATACGCAGTATTTT. Translating it yields CASSAQRGTTDTQYF. The full variable domain, completed using reference TRBV7-2 and TRBJ2-3, is GAGVSQSPSNKVTEKGKDVELRCDPISGHTALYWYRQSLGQGLEFLIYFQGNSAPDKSGLPSDRFSAERTGGSVSTLTIQRTQQEDSAVYLCASSAQRGTTDTQYFGPGTRLTVL.